The 32 T cell receptor beta chains below were found in one sample sequenced in a study of blood T cell repertoires in COVID-19 (dated by TCRdb to 2018 to 2020). Library generation was performed with the immunoSEQ multiplex PCR assay. TCRdb re-hosts the immuneACCESS table, in-frame sequences only. Its copies lack some clones; in the studies checked, an unresolved V gene accounts for under half of them, and the cause for the rest is not known. The sample profile shows 310,000 or so clones; 88% of them were found once. Under 5% of the sample is in the top ten clones. What was sequenced was peripheral blood. The source of these receptors is a woman aged 50 to 60 with active or convalescent COVID-19.

J is TRBJ2-6 and V is TRBV7-6; D perhaps matches TRBD1 (6 bases). The CDR3 contains 17 residues. With 5 bases removed from V and 1 base from J, the gap between germline ends came to 15 bases. Germline V gene lookup returns CDR1 SGHVS and CDR2 FNYEAQ. The CDR3 spells CASSPRGAESGANVLTF. DNA for the CDR3: TGTGCCAGCAGCCCCAGGGGTGCCGAGTCTGGGGCCAACGTCCTGACTTTC.

V usage is TRBV7-9 and J usage is TRBJ2-6; TRBD2 matches at 8 bases. Germline CDR1 SEHNR, CDR2 FQNEAQ (reference sequence). CDR3 size: 13 residues. V trimming: 11 bases; J trimming: 4 bases; junction bases outside the gene matches: 4. DNA of the CDR3: TGTGCCCCGGGGGGGTCCGGGGCCAACGTCCTGACTTTC. Translation: CAPGGSGANVLTF.

The chain carries TRBV19 and TRBJ2-5; the D gene is possibly TRBD2 (6 bases). Trimming removed 5 bases from V and 3 bases from J, with 19 bases in between. From germline, CDR1 is LNHDA and CDR2 SQIVND (reference sequence). The CDR3 has 16 amino acids. CDR3 in DNA: TGTGCCAGTAGTCCAGGGACTCGTCCCCCCAAAGAGACCCAGTACTTC. It is translated as CASSPGTRPPKETQYF.

V and J are TRBV5-4 and TRBJ1-2; 7 bases align to TRBD1. Trimming removed 0 bases from V and 0 bases from J; junction bases left unmatched: 5. The germline V gene encodes CDR1 SGHNT and CDR2 YYREEE (reference sequence). The length of the CDR3 is 16 residues. The CDR3 spells CASSLASGQTNYGYTF. The CDR3 DNA reads as TGTGCCAGCAGCTTGGCCTCGGGACAGACTAACTATGGCTACACCTTC.

The chain carries TRBV30 and TRBJ1-2; 7 nucleotides align to TRBD1. There are 14 residues in the CDR3. Trimming took 1 base from V and 7 from J; bases not matched to a gene: 9. CDR1 is GTSNPN and CDR2 is SVGIG in the germline V gene (reference sequence). The CDR3 region has the DNA TGTGCCTGGAGTGCGGGCAGGGGGAGGTTTGGCTACACCTTC. It is translated as CAWSAGRGRFGYTF.

V is TRBV5-4 and J is TRBJ1-5, with 9 bases aligning to TRBD1. V shed 7 bases, J shed 1 base, and the junction held 3 bases outside the gene matches. The V gene's germline CDR1 is SGHNT and CDR2 YYREEE (reference sequence). This CDR3 has 14 amino acids. The CDR3 reads CASRDRESNQPQHF. CDR3 nucleotides: TGTGCCAGCCGGGACAGGGAGAGCAATCAGCCCCAGCATTTT.

This chain joins TRBV7-9 and TRBJ1-1; unclear D gene. Germline V lookup: CDR1 SEHNR, CDR2 FQNEAQ (reference sequence). Trimming removed 1 base at V and 5 bases at J, with 8 bases between. This CDR3 spans 13 amino acids. CDR3 sequence reads: CASSLGTLTEAFF. CDR3 DNA sequence: TGTGCCAGCAGCTTAGGGACTTTAACTGAAGCTTTCTTT. Combining the CDR3 with reference TRBV7-9 and TRBJ1-1 gives the whole variable domain DTGVSQNPRHKITKRGQNVTFRCDPISEHNRLYWYRQTLGQGPEFLTYFQNEAQLEKSRLLSDRFSAERPKGSFSTLEIQRTEQGDSAMYLCASSLGTLTEAFFGQGTRLTVV.

This chain uses TRBV9 with TRBJ2-1; 13 nucleotides match TRBD2. Trimming removed 7 bases from V and 4 bases from J; junction bases left unmatched: 14. The CDR3 is 18 amino acids. CDR1 SGDLS and CDR2 YYNGEE come from the germline V gene. The CDR3 spells CASSPRGWTSGGYNEQFF. The CDR3 nucleotides read TGTGCCAGCTCACCCCGGGGCTGGACTAGCGGGGGATACAATGAGCAGTTCTTC.

The chain links TRBV19 to TRBJ1-4; D is unclear. This CDR3 spans 15 amino acids. V lost 7 bases and J lost 4, with 16 bases in between. Germline V gene sequence: CDR1 LNHDA, CDR2 SQIVND (reference sequence). The CDR3 DNA follows: TGTGCCAGTACCCTTCGAGGCAGCTTTAATGAAAAACTGTTTTTT. This gives the protein CASTLRGSFNEKLFF.

The genes are TRBV19 and TRBJ2-2; 10 positions agree with TRBD2. Trimming cost V 3 bases and J 3 bases; bases outside gene matches: 4. The CDR3 is made up of 16 amino acids. Germline CDR1 LNHDA, CDR2 SQIVND (reference sequence). The DNA for the CDR3 is TGTGCCAGTAGTATGGTAGCGGGAGGATACACCGGGGAGCTGTTTTTT. It yields the protein CASSMVAGGYTGELFF. The variable domain in full, with the rest retrieved from reference TRBV19 and TRBJ2-2, is DGGITQSPKYLFRKEGQNVTLSCEQNLNHDAMYWYRQDPGQGLRLIYYSQIVNDFQKGDIAEGYSVSREKKESFPLTVTSAQKNPTAFYLCASSMVAGGYTGELFFGEGSRLTVL.

CDR3 in amino acids: CASSLGGLGTGDEKLFF. The CDR3 region has the DNA TGTGCCAGCAGTTTAGGTGGGCTAGGGACAGGGGATGAAAAACTGTTTTTT. This chain links TRBV28 with TRBJ1-4, with 10 positions matching TRBD1. Germline V gene lookup returns CDR1 MDHEN and CDR2 SYDVKM. The CDR3 length is 17 residues. The ends lost 2 bases at V and 6 bases at J; junction bases unmatched: 9. The full variable domain, rest sourced from reference TRBV28 and TRBJ1-4, is DVKVTQSSRYLVKRTGEKVFLECVQDMDHENMFWYRQDPGLGLRLIYFSYDVKMKEKGDIPEGYSVSREKKERFSLILESASTNQTSMYLCASSLGGLGTGDEKLFFGSGTQLSVL.

This clone was observed a few times. Different DNA sequences within this sample yield the same CDR3. The V and J genes are TRBV30 and TRBJ1-1; D is possibly TRBD1 (5 bases). This CDR3 contains 12 residues. From germline, CDR1 is GTSNPN and CDR2 SVGIG (reference sequence). V was shortened by 4 bases and J by 1 base, with 7 bases between the two germline ends. CDR3 coding DNA: TGTGCCTGGACGCAGGGGAACACTGAAGCTTTCTTT. Translation: CAWTQGNTEAFF.

The chain employs TRBV11-2 and TRBJ1-1; D ambiguous. Germline CDR1 SGHAT, CDR2 FQNNGV. The ends were cut back, 6 bases at V and 0 bases at J, with 11 bases in the middle. The CDR3 runs 14 residues. The DNA for the CDR3 is TGTGCCAGCAGGACCGGAACTATGAACACTGAAGCTTTCTTT. This encodes CASRTGTMNTEAFF.

This chain connects TRBV5-1 to TRBJ2-1; TRBD1 might be the D (6 bases). CDR3 length equals 16 residues. The germline V and J ends were trimmed by 2 bases and 4 bases, with 16 bases remaining between them. Germline V gives CDR1 SGHRS, CDR2 YFSETQ. CDR3 sequence: CASSFGADRPYNEQFF. The CDR3 nucleotides are TGCGCCAGCAGCTTTGGTGCCGACAGGCCATACAATGAGCAGTTCTTC.

This clone has a handful of counts. The chain joins TRBV2 to TRBJ1-3, with D unresolved. With 7 bases removed from V and 4 bases from J, the gap between germline ends came to 11 bases. This CDR3 comprises 13 residues. Germline V lookup: CDR1 SNHLY, CDR2 FYNNEI. The CDR3 DNA reads as TGTGCCAGCAACTGGGGAGCCGGAAACACCATATATTTT. It is translated as CASNWGAGNTIYF.

As for this clone: Its ends do not fully match the called genes, so a read error is possible. The chain uses TRBV12-3 or TRBV12-4 and TRBJ1-5; D remains ambiguous. This CDR3 region has 12 residues. Here the CDR3 reads CASSAAPGEASF. The CDR3 nucleotides read TGTGCCAGCAGTGCCGCCCCCGGGGAAGCCTCTTTT.

This chain links TRBV15 with TRBJ2-1; D is possibly TRBD1 (6 bases). V gave up 0 bases and J gave up 5 bases, with 11 bases separating them. The germline CDR1 and CDR2 sequences are LNHNV and YYDKDF (reference sequence). The CDR3 sequence is 15 residues long. This CDR3 is CATSRDGAGDNEQFF. CDR3 nucleotides: TGTGCCACCAGCAGAGATGGGGCAGGGGACAATGAGCAGTTCTTC.

In nucleotides, the CDR3 is TGTGCCAGCAGCCCGGGGACAGGGGACTACTCTGGAAACACCATATATTTT. Its translation is CASSPGTGDYSGNTIYF. V and J are TRBV3-1 (or the pseudogene TRBV3-2) and TRBJ1-3; 10 bases map to TRBD1. V lost 4 bases, J lost 0 bases, and 6 bases stayed unmatched. This CDR3 is built from 17 residues. The germline V gene encodes CDR1 LGHDT and CDR2 YNNKEL (reference sequence).

The V call is TRBV7-2, the J call TRBJ1-1; perhaps TRBD1 as D (5 bases). The CDR3 loop spans 13 amino acids. Germline CDR1 reads SGHTA; CDR2 reads FQGNSA. With 5 bases removed from V and 4 bases from J, the gap between germline ends came to 11 bases. The CDR3 protein is CASSPQGGTEAFF. The CDR3 nucleotides are TGTGCCAGCAGCCCGCAGGGAGGCACTGAAGCTTTCTTT. Combining the CDR3 with reference TRBV7-2 and TRBJ1-1 gives the whole variable domain GAGVSQSPSNKVTEKGKDVELRCDPISGHTALYWYRQSLGQGLEFLIYFQGNSAPDKSGLPSDRFSAERTGGSVSTLTIQRTQQEDSAVYLCASSPQGGTEAFFGQGTRLTVV.

The chain employs TRBV5-1 and TRBJ2-7; D unclear. CDR3 length: 13 amino acids. Germline lookup yields CDR1 SGHRS and CDR2 YFSETQ. Trimming removed 0 bases at V and 3 bases at J, with 7 bases between. CDR3 amino acids: CASSLDLYYEQYF. In DNA, the CDR3 is TGCGCCAGCAGCTTGGATTTGTACTACGAGCAGTACTTC.

This chain connects TRBV28 to TRBJ1-2; 7 bases align to TRBD1. Trimming took 7 bases from V and 3 from J; bases not matched to a gene: 5. This CDR3 is 13 amino acids long. Germline CDR1 MDHEN, CDR2 SYDVKM. The CDR3 coding sequence is TGTGCCAGCAACAACAGGGGCTACTATGGCTACACCTTC. It is translated as CASNNRGYYGYTF.

The rearrangement uses TRBV6-4 and TRBJ1-1; no firm D call. The V gene lost 0 bases and the J gene lost 10 bases, with 15 bases spanning the gap. Germline V lookup: CDR1 MRHNA, CDR2 SNTAGT. The CDR3 is 14 residues long. CDR3: CASSDSRRGSAAFF. The DNA for the CDR3 is TGTGCCAGCAGTGACTCGAGACGAGGGTCGGCAGCTTTCTTT.

The V call is TRBV6-2 or TRBV6-3, the J call TRBJ2-3, with 9 bases identical to TRBD2. V was clipped by 4 bases and J by 2 bases; unmatched bases: 16. Germline V lookup: CDR1 MNHEY, CDR2 SVGEGT. The CDR3 has 19 residues. The DNA for the CDR3 is TGTGCCAGCAGTTTAACAATGACTAGCGGCGCCTCAAACACAGATACGCAGTATTTT. Encoded protein: CASSLTMTSGASNTDTQYF.

The chain couples TRBV5-1 to TRBJ1-2; 8 bases fit TRBD1. Germline-derived CDR1 and CDR2 are SGHRS and YFSETQ. Losses at the gene ends were 3 bases for V and 4 bases for J; bases not matched to a gene: 8. The CDR3 length is 15 residues. This chain's CDR3 is CASSWGDRILYGYTF. DNA for the CDR3: TGCGCCAGCAGCTGGGGGGACAGGATACTCTATGGCTACACCTTC. The full variable domain, with the rest looked up from reference TRBV5-1 and TRBJ1-2, is KAGVTQTPRYLIKTRGQQVTLSCSPISGHRSVSWYQQTPGQGLQFLFEYFSETQRNKGNFPGRFSGRQFSNSRSEMNVSTLELGDSALYLCASSWGDRILYGYTFGSGTRLTVV.

This clone is a singleton in its sample. J is TRBJ2-4 and V is TRBV30; 10 bases match TRBD2. From germline, CDR1 is GTSNPN and CDR2 SVGIG (reference sequence). This CDR3 comprises 20 residues. Unmatched junction bases numbered 17, after V lost 0 bases and J lost 3 bases. The CDR3 sequence is CAWSVRGTSVIGVIKNIQYF. In nucleotides, the CDR3 is TGTGCCTGGAGTGTACGGGGGACTAGCGTCATAGGGGTAATCAAAAACATTCAGTACTTC. Together with reference TRBV30 and TRBJ2-4, the CDR3 gives the full variable domain: SQTIHQWPATLVQPVGSPLSLECTVEGTSNPNLYWYRQAAGRGLQLLFYSVGIGQISSEVPQNLSASRPQDRQFILSSKKLLLSDSGFYLCAWSVRGTSVIGVIKNIQYFGAGTRLSVL.

The CDR3 DNA is TGTGCCAGCAGCCCCCGCCTCCAGGGAGAGACCCAGTACTTC. This gives the protein CASSPRLQGETQYF. V gene TRBV9 combines with J gene TRBJ2-5, with a possible D match to TRBD1 (5 bases). V lost 4 bases and J 4 bases, leaving 14 bases between the germline ends. The CDR3 consists of 14 residues. The germline CDR1 and CDR2 sequences are SGDLS and YYNGEE.

On this clone: Other DNA sequences in the same sample also yield this CDR3. The chain uses TRBV5-4 and TRBJ2-5, with TRBD2 matching over 10 bases. Germline V gives CDR1 SGHNT, CDR2 YYREEE (reference sequence). This CDR3 contains 14 residues. The V segment lost 2 bases and the J segment 2 bases; nucleotides outside the gene matches: 0. In DNA, the CDR3 is TGTGCCAGCAGCTTAGCGGGGGGGCAAGAGACCCAGTACTTC. Translation gives CASSLAGGQETQYF. The variable domain in full, completed from reference TRBV5-4 and TRBJ2-5, reads ETGVTQSPTHLIKTRGQQVTLRCSSQSGHNTVSWYQQALGQGPQFIFQYYREEENGRGNFPPRFSGLQFPNYSSELNVNALELDDSALYLCASSLAGGQETQYFGPGTRLLVL.

The rearrangement links TRBV11-2 to TRBJ1-4; a possible D gene is TRBD1 (5 bases). Germline V gene sequence: CDR1 SGHAT, CDR2 FQNNGV. V lost 4 bases and J 2 bases, leaving 14 bases between the germline ends. The CDR3 is 16 residues long. CDR3 loop: CASSSTGILTNEKLFF. For the CDR3, the DNA is TGTGCCAGCAGCTCAACAGGAATTCTCACTAATGAAAAACTGTTTTTT.

This sequence joins TRBV10-3 and TRBJ1-2; D not certain. Germline V lookup: CDR1 ENHRY, CDR2 SYGVKD. This CDR3 is built from 13 residues. Between the trimmed V and J ends, which lost 4 bases and 7 bases, there was a span of 13 bases. CDR3 nucleotide sequence: TGTGCCATCAGTGGGGTTCGGGGTTTTGGCTACACCTTC. Amino acids: CAISGVRGFGYTF.

This chain connects TRBV24-1 to TRBJ1-3; D ambiguous. The end of the DNA aligns better with TRBJ2-2, so the J call may be wrong. Germline V gives CDR1 KGHDR, CDR2 SFDVKD. The CDR3 has 17 amino acids. The CDR3 DNA reads as TGTGCCACCAGTGATGGCCCCCTGGGTGGGAACACCGGGGAGCTGTTTTTT. This codes for CATSDGPLGGNTGELFF.

The chain joins TRBV18 to TRBJ1-5; 7 nucleotides agree with TRBD1. The CDR3 consists of 16 residues. V was pared by 6 bases and J by 1 base, with 9 bases of the junction left unmatched. CDR1 is KGHSH and CDR2 is LQKENI in the germline V gene. Here the CDR3 reads CASSAGTAISNQPQHF. The CDR3 nucleotides read TGTGCCAGCTCTGCCGGGACAGCGATAAGCAATCAGCCCCAGCATTTT.

V and J are TRBV6-5 and TRBJ1-2, with 10 nucleotides matching TRBD1. V dropped 5 bases and J dropped 2; count of bases not matched to a gene: 5. This CDR3 spans 15 amino acids. Germline loops: CDR1 MNHEY, CDR2 SVGAGI. Written as DNA, the CDR3 is TGTGCCAGCAGTAACCCGGGACAGGGGAACTATGGCTACACCTTC. This gives the protein CASSNPGQGNYGYTF.